The 20 T cell receptor beta chains presented below share a single source sample, sequenced in a study of Ad26.COV2.S vaccination and SARS-CoV-2 variants. The repertoire was sequenced with immunoSEQ multiplex PCR; TCRdb's copy has only in-frame clones and lacks some. The sample has about 410,000 clones; about nine tenths are singletons. Treatment specified: 15 to 20 received Ad26.COV2.S at low or high dose, single or two shots; 5 received placebo; per-sample allocation not given. Vaccine and placebo recipients were sampled on day 63 after the first injection. The starting material was peripheral blood, obtained in a trial of Ad26.COV2.S vaccine versus placebo. These receptors all come from a person aged 18 to 59 who received the Ad26.COV2.S COVID-19 vaccine or a placebo.

J is TRBJ1-6 and V is TRBV27; D not certain. The length of the CDR3 is 12 residues. Between the trimmed V and J ends, which lost 4 bases and 7 bases, there was a span of 5 bases. Per the germline V gene, CDR1 is MNHEY and CDR2 is SMNVEV (reference sequence). CDR3 sequence (DNA): TGTGCCAGCAGTTCTCCAAATTCACCCCTCCACTTT. The encoded protein is CASSSPNSPLHF.

The genes are TRBV28 and TRBJ1-4; no clear D. The germline CDR1 and CDR2 sequences are MDHEN and SYDVKM. V shed 4 bases and J shed 0 bases, with 6 bases lying between them. CDR3 length equals 14 residues. The chain's CDR3 is CASSSAATNEKLFF. The CDR3, as DNA: TGTGCCAGCAGTTCCGCTGCAACTAATGAAAAACTGTTTTTT. The complete variable domain, with remaining parts taken from reference TRBV28 and TRBJ1-4, reads DVKVTQSSRYLVKRTGEKVFLECVQDMDHENMFWYRQDPGLGLRLIYFSYDVKMKEKGDIPEGYSVSREKKERFSLILESASTNQTSMYLCASSSAATNEKLFFGSGTQLSVL.

The rearrangement joins TRBV28 to TRBJ1-1; D is unresolved. The V and J ends lost 3 bases and 11 bases respectively, with 13 bases between them. In germline, CDR1 is MDHEN, CDR2 SYDVKM. The CDR3 runs to 12 residues. CDR3 nucleotides: TGTGCCAGCAGTTTGGAAAGGGTTTGGGCTTTCTTT. Translation: CASSLERVWAFF.

This chain links TRBV7-2 with TRBJ1-2; a possible D gene is TRBD1 (5 bases). Germline CDR1 SGHTA, CDR2 FQGNSA. Trimming took 3 bases from V and 4 from J, leaving 12 bases between them. This CDR3 is 14 amino acids long. The CDR3 protein is CASSFGATAYGYTF. CDR3 nucleotides: TGTGCCAGCAGCTTTGGGGCTACCGCCTATGGCTACACCTTC.

This sequence joins TRBV6-6 and TRBJ1-1, with D possibly being TRBD1 (5 bases). Germline-derived CDR1 and CDR2 are MNHNY and SVGAGI (reference sequence). This CDR3 has 14 amino acids. V lost 0 bases, J lost 4 bases, and 9 bases lay in between. The DNA of the CDR3 is TGTGCCAGCAGTTACTCAGGGGAGGTCACTGAAGCTTTCTTT. This translates into CASSYSGEVTEAFF.

The genes are TRBV6-2 or TRBV6-3 and TRBJ2-4; D gene ambiguous. Germline loops: CDR1 MNHEY, CDR2 SVGEGT. The CDR3 runs 14 residues. V lost 5 bases and J lost 2, with 10 bases in between. CDR3 in amino acids: CASSRAGPKNIQYF. As DNA, the CDR3 is TGTGCCAGCAGTAGGGCCGGGCCCAAAAACATTCAGTACTTC.

The chain carries TRBV19 and TRBJ1-5; D might be TRBD1 (5 bases). In germline, CDR1 is LNHDA, CDR2 SQIVND (reference sequence). Between the trimmed V and J ends, which lost 0 bases and 3 bases, there was a span of 15 bases. This CDR3 comprises 17 residues. The CDR3, as DNA: TGTGCCAGTAGTATAGATCCCCGGGGGGGGTCCAATCAGCCCCAGCATTTT. The encoded protein is CASSIDPRGGSNQPQHF.

This clone was seen just once. The chain carries TRBV6-6 and TRBJ2-2, with D perhaps TRBD1 (6 bases). Trimming removed 4 bases at V and 3 bases at J, with 12 bases between. The length of the CDR3 is 15 residues. Germline-derived CDR1 and CDR2 are MNHNY and SVGAGI (reference sequence). The CDR3 region has the DNA TGTGCCAGCAGTTTGGGCAGGGGATACACCGGGGAGCTGTTTTTT. Translating it yields CASSLGRGYTGELFF.

The chain carries TRBV19 and TRBJ2-7; TRBD1 might be the D (5 bases). This CDR3 has 13 residues. The germline V gene has CDR1 LNHDA and CDR2 SQIVND (reference sequence). The V end was cut by 5 bases, the J end by 5 bases, with 13 bases between. In DNA, the CDR3 is TGTGCCAGTAGTCTTGACAGAGGTGACGAGCAGTACTTC. The encoded protein is CASSLDRGDEQYF.

The genes are TRBV30 and TRBJ2-7; D perhaps matches TRBD2 (5 bases). The CDR3 is made up of 18 amino acids. With 5 bases removed from V and 4 bases from J, the gap between germline ends came to 30 bases. Germline V lookup: CDR1 GTSNPN, CDR2 SVGIG (reference sequence). This CDR3 reads CAWRPFRGLGLSEYEQYF. The DNA for the CDR3 is TGTGCCTGGCGGCCTTTCCGTGGACTCGGTTTAAGTGAGTACGAGCAGTACTTC.

This chain links TRBV6-5 with TRBJ2-1; D possibly matches TRBD1 or TRBD2 (6 bases each). The V gene lost 2 bases and the J gene lost 5 bases, with 13 bases spanning the gap. The germline V gene encodes CDR1 MNHEY and CDR2 SVGAGI. The CDR3 runs 15 residues. The CDR3 DNA reads TGTGCCAGCAGTTACCGGGGGCGCGGTAACAATGAGCAGTTCTTC. Translation: CASSYRGRGNNEQFF.

This chain joins TRBV7-6 and TRBJ2-7, with 8 positions matching TRBD1. The CDR3 is 15 residues long. Germline V gives CDR1 SGHVS, CDR2 FNYEAQ. With V trimmed by 4 bases and J by 3 bases, 8 bases remained unmatched. The chain's CDR3 is CASSSNRDRIYEQYF. The CDR3 DNA follows: TGTGCCAGCAGCTCCAACCGGGACAGGATCTACGAGCAGTACTTC. The full variable domain, its missing parts supplied by reference TRBV7-6 and TRBJ2-7, is GAGVSQSPRYKVTKRGQDVALRCDPISGHVSLYWYRQALGQGPEFLTYFNYEAQQDKSGLPNDRFSAERPEGSISTLTIQRTEQRDSAMYRCASSSNRDRIYEQYFGPGTRLTVT.

This clone showed up just once. This chain joins TRBV3-1 (or the pseudogene TRBV3-2) and TRBJ1-4; the D is unclear. Trimming cost V 2 bases and J 7 bases, with 14 bases left between them. This CDR3 is built from 15 residues. Germline CDR1 and CDR2: LGHDT and YNNKEL (reference sequence). CDR3 protein: CASSQLGGSLEKLFF. The CDR3 DNA reads as TGTGCCAGCAGCCAATTGGGAGGATCCCTTGAAAAACTGTTTTTT.

The chain joins TRBV4-3 to TRBJ1-6; D gene ambiguous. V lost 0 bases and J lost 0, with 9 bases in between. Germline CDR1 reads LGHNA; CDR2 reads YSLEER. This CDR3 comprises 17 residues. CDR3 bases: TGCGCCAGCAGCCAAGACTCGGAGCGCTCCTATAATTCACCCCTCCACTTT. It yields the protein CASSQDSERSYNSPLHF.

The rearrangement uses TRBV19 and TRBJ2-3, with 10 nucleotides matching TRBD2. The CDR3 is 17 residues long. Germline V gene lookup returns CDR1 LNHDA and CDR2 SQIVND (reference sequence). J gave up 2 bases and V 7 bases, and 12 bases lay outside the gene matches. The CDR3 nucleotides are TGTGCCAGTACATATAGCGGGGGGCCCGGCCCCACAGATACGCAGTATTTT. Protein: CASTYSGGPGPTDTQYF.

The J gene is TRBJ2-7, the V gene TRBV12-3 or TRBV12-4; D not resolved. V was pared by 0 bases and J by 1 base, with 4 bases between. The CDR3 runs 13 residues. The CDR3 is CASSLARSYEQYF. DNA of the CDR3: TGTGCCAGCAGTTTAGCCCGGTCCTACGAGCAGTACTTC.

This rearrangement joins TRBV19 to TRBJ1-3; D gene unclear. CDR3 length: 17 residues. The V gene lost 1 base and the J gene lost 2 bases, with 15 bases spanning the gap. CDR1 and CDR2 (germline): LNHDA, SQIVND (reference sequence). The CDR3 sequence: CASSIVHYSSPGNTIYF. Written as DNA, the CDR3 is TGTGCCAGTAGTATAGTCCACTACTCTTCGCCTGGAAACACCATATATTTT.

V gene TRBV5-4 combines with J gene TRBJ2-7, with D perhaps TRBD2 (5 bases). The V gene lost 1 base and the J gene lost 7 bases, with 9 bases spanning the gap. The CDR3 is 12 amino acids. CDR1 is SGHNT and CDR2 is YYREEE in the germline V gene (reference sequence). Written as DNA, the CDR3 is TGTGCCAGCAGCTTGACGGGCGGGGAGCAGTACTTC. Translating gives CASSLTGGEQYF.

The chain combines TRBV6-2 or TRBV6-3 with TRBJ1-1, with D possibly matching TRBD1 (6 bases). This CDR3 has 14 amino acids. Trimming left V 3 bases short and J 5 bases short, with 13 bases between. The germline gives CDR1 MNHEY, CDR2 SVGEGT. The CDR3 loop is CASSYQGPRTEAFF. The CDR3 region has the DNA TGTGCCAGCAGTTATCAGGGGCCACGGACTGAAGCTTTCTTT.

This chain connects TRBV28 to TRBJ2-7, with D perhaps matching TRBD1 (6 bases). Trimming stripped 6 bases from V and 2 bases from J, with 17 bases between. CDR1 MDHEN and CDR2 SYDVKM come from the germline V gene. CDR3 size: 15 residues. CDR3 amino acids: CASRPPDRHPYEQYF. For the CDR3, the DNA is TGTGCCAGCAGGCCACCGGACAGACACCCCTACGAGCAGTACTTC.